These 26 T cell receptor beta chains were sequenced from one sample in a study of blood T cell repertoires in COVID-19. TCRdb keeps only in-frame clones here, not all; method: immunoSEQ multiplex PCR. The sample yields 200,000 to 250,000 clones, 85% to 90% seen once. Sequences were obtained from peripheral blood. These receptors were taken from a woman in her seventies with active or convalescent COVID-19.

V usage is TRBV5-4 and J usage is TRBJ2-3; possible D gene TRBD1, 5 bases. Trimming shortened V by 0 bases and J by 9 bases, and 17 bases separated the two germline ends. Germline CDR1 and CDR2: SGHNT and YYREEE (reference sequence). CDR3 size: 15 residues. CDR3 in amino acids: CASSLAGQGSATQYF. CDR3 coding DNA: TGTGCCAGCAGCTTGGCTGGGCAGGGTAGTGCGACGCAGTATTTT.

This clone was observed a single time. This chain connects TRBV7-9 to TRBJ1-4; 11 bases map to TRBD1. Germline lookup yields CDR1 SEHNR and CDR2 FQNEAQ (reference sequence). J gave up 7 bases and V 4 bases, and 2 bases lay outside the gene matches. This CDR3 has 14 amino acids. The chain's CDR3 is CASSSDRGLEKLFF. Written as DNA, the CDR3 is TGTGCCAGCAGCTCGGACAGGGGGCTTGAAAAACTGTTTTTT. The whole variable domain, filled in from reference TRBV7-9 and TRBJ1-4, reads DTGVSQNPRHKITKRGQNVTFRCDPISEHNRLYWYRQTLGQGPEFLTYFQNEAQLEKSRLLSDRFSAERPKGSFSTLEIQRTEQGDSAMYLCASSSDRGLEKLFFGSGTQLSVL.

This clone was observed a single time. The rearrangement links TRBV2 to TRBJ2-6; possibly TRBD2 for D (6 bases). Germline CDR1 is SNHLY and CDR2 is FYNNEI. There are 19 residues in the CDR3. V was shortened by 4 bases and J by 0 bases, with 19 bases between the two germline ends. In DNA, the CDR3 is TGTGCCAGCAGTGGCGGTGGGGGGACGGGGAGCTCTGGGGCCAACGTCCTGACTTTC. This codes for CASSGGGGTGSSGANVLTF.

This clone was observed a single time. This rearrangement joins TRBV9 to TRBJ2-2; the D gene is possibly TRBD1 (5 bases). Germline V gene lookup returns CDR1 SGDLS and CDR2 YYNGEE. The CDR3 totals 15 residues. V lost 2 bases, J lost 1 base, and 9 bases lay in between. In DNA form, the CDR3 reads TGTGCCAGCAGCGTTCGAACAGGGAACACCGGGGAGCTGTTTTTT. Translated: CASSVRTGNTGELFF.

The chain is built from TRBV3-1 (or the pseudogene TRBV3-2) and TRBJ2-2; maybe TRBD1 (7 bases). Germline values: CDR1 LGHDT, CDR2 YNNKEL (reference sequence). There are 15 residues in the CDR3. The germline V and J ends were trimmed by 7 bases and 6 bases, with 18 bases remaining between them. The CDR3 spells CASTLGLRGSGELFF. CDR3 in DNA: TGTGCCAGCACTTTGGGACTCAGGGGGTCCGGGGAGCTGTTTTTT.

V is TRBV5-1 and J is TRBJ2-7, with TRBD1 as a possible D gene (5 bases). The CDR3 runs 15 residues. Germline lookup yields CDR1 SGHRS and CDR2 YFSETQ. Trimming took 3 bases from V and 3 from J, leaving 16 bases between them. The CDR3 sequence is CASSSSGLRGYEQYF. For the CDR3, the DNA is TGCGCCAGCAGCTCCTCAGGGTTAAGGGGCTACGAGCAGTACTTC.

The chain has TRBV5-1 and TRBJ2-3, with unresolved D. Trimming left V 0 bases short and J 3 bases short, with 11 bases between. The CDR3 is made up of 15 amino acids. Per the germline V gene, CDR1 is SGHRS and CDR2 is YFSETQ. The CDR3 region is CASSLGTIGTDTQYF. The CDR3 nucleotides read TGCGCCAGCAGCTTGGGAACCATCGGGACAGATACGCAGTATTTT.

The J gene is TRBJ2-3, the V gene TRBV19; D unresolved. This CDR3 spans 14 amino acids. V lost 4 bases and J 3 bases, leaving 11 bases between the germline ends. Germline loops: CDR1 LNHDA, CDR2 SQIVND (reference sequence). CDR3 DNA: TGTGCCAGTAGTAAGACGTACAGTACAGATACGCAGTATTTT. It translates to CASSKTYSTDTQYF.

J is TRBJ2-5 and V is TRBV7-2; the D is unclear. Germline-derived CDR1 and CDR2 are SGHTA and FQGNSA. V was trimmed by 1 base and J by 11 bases, leaving 29 bases between them. The CDR3 is 18 residues long. This chain's CDR3 is CASSLEPVAGSRGIRQYF. The CDR3 DNA reads TGTGCCAGCAGCTTAGAGCCAGTAGCTGGATCCCGAGGTATCCGGCAGTACTTC.

The V gene is TRBV9, the J gene TRBJ2-3; the match to TRBD2 covers 7 bases. Germline loops: CDR1 SGDLS, CDR2 YYNGEE. Losses at the gene ends were 5 bases for V and 1 base for J; bases not matched to a gene: 4. This CDR3 is built from 14 residues. The CDR3 DNA is TGTGCCAGCAGGTTCGCGGGGGGCACAGATACGCAGTATTTT. Amino acid sequence: CASRFAGGTDTQYF.

A few counts support this clone. The V call is TRBV29-1, the J call TRBJ2-1; D not certain. V shed 2 bases and J shed 6 bases, with 11 bases lying between them. The CDR3 length is 13 residues. Germline V gene lookup returns CDR1 SQVTM and CDR2 ANQGSEA. CDR3 sequence: CSVEYPLANEQFF. For the CDR3, the DNA is TGCAGCGTTGAATATCCCTTAGCCAATGAGCAGTTCTTC.

V usage is TRBV2 and J usage is TRBJ2-1, with 11 bases matching TRBD1. V shed 6 bases, J shed 6 bases, and the junction held 7 bases outside the gene matches. Germline CDR1 is SNHLY and CDR2 is FYNNEI. This CDR3 is built from 15 residues. CDR3 protein: CASRAGTGGPNEQFF. The CDR3 coding sequence is TGTGCCAGCAGGGCCGGGACAGGGGGTCCCAATGAGCAGTTCTTC.

The rearrangement joins TRBV10-2 to TRBJ1-2; maybe TRBD1 (5 bases). CDR3 length: 15 amino acids. Trimming took off 5 bases at V and 6 bases at J, with 19 bases between the two ends. The germline CDR1 and CDR2 sequences are WSHSY and SAAADI. The CDR3 sequence: CASSLNSRGENGYTF. CDR3 nucleotides: TGCGCCAGCAGTCTCAATTCTAGGGGTGAGAATGGCTACACCTTC.

The chain carries TRBV10-2 and TRBJ2-7; 8 positions agree with TRBD1. The J segment lost 4 bases and the V segment lost 4 bases, leaving 6 bases of the junction unmatched. This CDR3 has 14 amino acids. The germline CDR1 and CDR2 sequences are WSHSY and SAAADI. The CDR3 reads CASSAPGGAYEQYF. CDR3 DNA: TGCGCCAGCAGTGCTCCAGGGGGCGCATACGAGCAGTACTTC.

V is TRBV15 and J is TRBJ1-1; D may be TRBD1 (5 bases). Germline V CDR1 and CDR2: LNHNV, YYDKDF (reference sequence). This CDR3 contains 14 residues. Trimming shortened V by 8 bases and J by 10 bases, and 23 bases separated the two germline ends. The CDR3 bases are TGTGCCACCTCCACAGGTGATCGAATAGGTCGAGCTTTCTTT. Residues: CATSTGDRIGRAFF.

The V and J genes are TRBV5-8 and TRBJ2-1; 7 nucleotides line up with TRBD1. Germline V lookup: CDR1 SGHTS, CDR2 YDEGEE. This CDR3 region has 15 residues. J was trimmed by 3 bases and V by 4 bases; bases with no gene match: 7. CDR3 region: CASSGGQAIYNEQFF. In nucleotides, the CDR3 is TGTGCCAGCAGCGGAGGACAGGCGATCTACAATGAGCAGTTCTTC.

This sequence joins TRBV18 and TRBJ2-1, with D perhaps TRBD2 (6 bases). V gave up 0 bases and J gave up 2 bases, with 8 bases separating them. From germline, CDR1 is KGHSH and CDR2 LQKENI. The CDR3 contains 15 residues. The CDR3 is CASSPPSSAYNEQFF. The CDR3 region has the DNA TGTGCCAGCTCACCACCCTCTAGCGCCTACAATGAGCAGTTCTTC.

The chain combines TRBV12-1 with TRBJ1-1. TRBV12-1 constitutes a pseudogene. CDR3 length: 15 amino acids. CDR3 bases: TGTGCCAGCAGCCGTCGACGGGGGGTGAACACTGAAGCTTTCTTT. It yields the protein CASSRRRGVNTEAFF.

The V call is TRBV7-2, the J call TRBJ1-2, with D hard to call. The germline V gene has CDR1 SGHTA and CDR2 FQGNSA. Trimming pared 1 base from V and 2 bases from J, leaving 8 bases between. The CDR3 has 14 residues. The CDR3 DNA reads as TGTGCCAGCAGCTTAGGGGCCAACAACTATGGCTACACCTTC. Translation: CASSLGANNYGYTF. The variable domain in full, with the rest retrieved from reference TRBV7-2 and TRBJ1-2, is GAGVSQSPSNKVTEKGKDVELRCDPISGHTALYWYRQSLGQGLEFLIYFQGNSAPDKSGLPSDRFSAERTGGSVSTLTIQRTQQEDSAVYLCASSLGANNYGYTFGSGTRLTVV.

The V call is TRBV7-9, the J call TRBJ1-1; D might be TRBD1 (5 bases). Trimming left V 7 bases short and J 2 bases short, with 14 bases between. Germline assignment: CDR1 SEHNR and CDR2 FQNEAQ (reference sequence). The CDR3 is 14 amino acids. For the CDR3, the DNA is TGTGCCAGCACCCCTAGGGGTATAAACACTGAAGCTTTCTTT. Translated, it gives CASTPRGINTEAFF.

The rearrangement links TRBV27 to TRBJ1-6; 8 bases are a match to TRBD1. The CDR3 spans 13 residues. Per germline, CDR1 MNHEY and CDR2 SMNVEV (reference sequence). V was pared by 8 bases and J by 9 bases, with 6 bases of the junction left unmatched. This CDR3 is CASQGAFTSPLHF. The CDR3 coding sequence is TGTGCCAGCCAGGGGGCTTTCACTTCACCCCTCCACTTT.

V usage is TRBV7-2 and J usage is TRBJ2-1; 11 nucleotides align to TRBD2. The CDR3 is 15 amino acids. V shed 5 bases and J 9 bases; nucleotides not matched to a gene: 9. CDR1 and CDR2 (germline): SGHTA, FQGNSA. The CDR3 nucleotides read TGTGCCAGCAGCGGAACTAGCGGGGGAATAGGTGAGCAGTTCTTC. This codes for CASSGTSGGIGEQFF.

The chain employs TRBV18 and TRBJ2-5; no clear D gene. The germline V gene has CDR1 KGHSH and CDR2 LQKENI. The CDR3 totals 14 residues. Trimming left V 1 base short and J 4 bases short, with 10 bases between. In DNA form, the CDR3 reads TGTGCCAGCTCACCACTGTCATCGGGAGAGACCCAGTACTTC. As protein: CASSPLSSGETQYF.

This clone was picked up one time. As DNA, the CDR3 is TGTGCCAGCAGCGTAGCTAAAGGGGGTGAGGCTTTCTTT. Amino acid sequence: CASSVAKGGEAFF. This rearrangement joins TRBV9 to TRBJ1-1, with D perhaps matching TRBD1 (6 bases). The CDR3 spans 13 residues. V lost 0 bases and J 11 bases, leaving 14 bases between the germline ends. The germline V gene has CDR1 SGDLS and CDR2 YYNGEE.

The V gene is TRBV9, the J gene TRBJ2-7; 7 positions match TRBD2. From germline, CDR1 is SGDLS and CDR2 YYNGEE. V dropped 0 bases and J dropped 2; count of bases not matched to a gene: 5. The CDR3 spans 15 residues. CDR3 sequence reads: CASSVGAGDAYEQYF. The CDR3 DNA is TGTGCCAGCAGCGTAGGGGCGGGGGATGCCTACGAGCAGTACTTC.

This chain links TRBV5-1 with TRBJ2-2; TRBD1 matches at 8 bases. This CDR3 has 14 amino acids. The V and J ends lost 4 bases and 5 bases, in that order; junction bases with no gene match: 4. The germline V gene has CDR1 SGHRS and CDR2 YFSETQ. CDR3 in amino acids: CASSQGQATGELFF. In DNA form, the CDR3 reads TGCGCCAGCAGCCAGGGACAGGCAACCGGGGAGCTGTTTTTT. The full variable domain, its missing parts supplied by reference TRBV5-1 and TRBJ2-2, is KAGVTQTPRYLIKTRGQQVTLSCSPISGHRSVSWYQQTPGQGLQFLFEYFSETQRNKGNFPGRFSGRQFSNSRSEMNVSTLELGDSALYLCASSQGQATGELFFGEGSRLTVL.